This entry features one T cell receptor beta chain sequence. Its antigen is currently unknown. The CDR3 totals 17 residues. Germline V CDR1 and CDR2: SEHNR, FQNEAQ (reference sequence). V lost 5 bases and J lost 4, with 23 bases in between. The sample comes from a study of shared clonotypes between healthy human individuals. General study points: Clonotypes which were not shared had lower generation probabilities than clonotypes that all four donors shared.

The method was immunoSEQ multiplex PCR; TCRdb's version includes in-frame clones alone and lacks a portion of them. Among some 2,100,000 clones listed, under 97% were seen once. The TCR comes from a young man in good health. The gene calls are TRBV7-9 and TRBJ1-1; D possibly corresponds to TRBD1 (5 bases). Sequencing was performed on naive CD4+ T cells sorted from blood. Subset reported: CD45RA+ positively selected. Here the CDR3 reads CASSSPDYRPSATEAFF. The DNA for the CDR3 is TGTGCCAGCAGCAGTCCGGACTACAGGCCTTCGGCCACTGAAGCTTTCTTT.